The T cell receptor (beta chain) described here comes from a study of cytomegalovirus exposure and HLA in healthy donors. General study results and limits: Analyzed later, most CMV-associated TCR beta chains appeared HLA-restricted. A later examination showed that TCR association rates differed by HLA locus, with DRB1 most and HLA-C fewest.

PCR primers comprised 60 Vbeta and 13 Jbeta primers. This table comes from immunoSEQ multiplex PCR, and its TCRdb copy is limited to in-frame clones, with some not included. The sample lists 110,000 or so clones, approximately 80% occurring once. This clone was counted a few times. Antigen: not known. V shed 2 bases and J 6 bases; nucleotides not matched to a gene: 10. Germline assignment: CDR1 MGHRA and CDR2 YSYEKL. This CDR3 comprises 17 residues. Sequenced: PBMCs. The source is a woman under 30 in good health and CMV-seronegative. The genes are TRBV4-1 and TRBJ1-1; TRBD1 matches 12 bases. The CDR3 nucleotides are TGCGCCAGCAGCCAACCGGGGACAGGGGGCGGTACTGCTGAAGCTTTCTTT. It specifies CASSQPGTGGGTAEAFF.